This record looks at one T cell receptor (beta chain) sequence and its context. This specimen comes from a study of blood T cell repertoires in COVID-19. Background on the study: Nucleic acid was either cDNA or gDNA, and it came from T cells, B-cell-depleted T cells, or PBMCs.

The method was immunoSEQ multiplex PCR; TCRdb's version includes in-frame clones alone and lacks a portion of them. Among roughly 260,000 clones listed, about 87% were seen once. The CDR3 covers 16 residues. Trimming took 1 base from V and 4 from J, leaving 14 bases between them. Germline V lookup: CDR1 SGHTA, CDR2 FQGNSA. This chain joins TRBV7-2 and TRBJ1-5, with a possible D match to TRBD1 (5 bases). The source material was peripheral blood. The TCR originated in a man in his fifties or sixties who had recovered from COVID-19. The CDR3, as DNA: TGTGCCAGCAGCTTAGAATCCGGACATCTTAATCAGCCCCAGCATTTT. Its protein is CASSLESGHLNQPQHF.